This entry lists 8 T cell receptor beta chains sequenced from one sample in a study of regulatory T cells in long-lasting Graves disease. Time point of the sample: persistent/refractory GD, antithyroid drugs over 5 years with positive TRAb. PBMC-extracted RNA yielded the TCR library. Library construction for TCR beta used iRepertoire HTBI primers and Arm-PCR of CDR3 regions. From the multiplex PCR reads, TCRdb called clonotypes with MiXCR, one entry per CDR3 protein. The table lists under 350,000 distinct CDR3 sequences, 22% of them singletons. The sample here was peripheral blood mononuclear cells (PBMCs), taken when the disease was refractory, from a patient treated with antithyroid drugs. These receptor sequences come from a female donor with Graves disease.

This clonotype came up a few times. The V call is TRBV19, the J call TRBJ2-7, with D possibly being TRBD2 (7 bases). This CDR3 spans 15 amino acids. Trimming cost V 3 bases and J 3 bases, with 15 bases left between them. CDR1 is LNHDA and CDR2 is SQIVND in the germline V gene (reference sequence). The CDR3 spells CASSIGGLHHYEQYF. As DNA, the CDR3 is TGTGCCAGTAGTATCGGGGGGCTACACCACTACGAGCAGTACTTC.

The chain recombines TRBV28 with TRBJ2-5; D uncertain. Germline V CDR1 and CDR2: MDHEN, SYDVKM. V lost 5 bases to trimming and J lost 1 base, with 8 bases between them. CDR3 length equals 13 residues. The CDR3 region is CASSADTQETQYF. CDR3 nucleotides: TGTGCCAGCAGTGCCGACACCCAAGAGACCCAGTACTTC.

This clonotype turned up a few times. V gene TRBV5-8 combines with J gene TRBJ1-5; D is ambiguous. The length of the CDR3 is 13 residues. CDR1 is SGHTS, CDR2 YDEGEE, per germline. Trimming stripped 2 bases from V and 6 bases from J, with 9 bases between. CDR3 loop: CASSFPGSQPQHF. Written as DNA, the CDR3 is TGTGCCAGCAGCTTTCCGGGAAGTCAGCCCCAGCATTTT.

Ten or more counts support this clonotype. J is TRBJ2-7 and V is TRBV2, with 7 bases that match TRBD2. This CDR3 is built from 15 residues. Germline V gives CDR1 SNHLY, CDR2 FYNNEI. V lost 6 bases, J lost 5 bases, and 13 bases stayed unmatched. CDR3 in amino acids: CASSPRTSSLDEQYF. The CDR3 nucleotides read TGTGCCAGCAGCCCGAGGACTAGTTCTTTGGACGAGCAGTACTTC.

This clonotype has a handful of counts. The chain combines TRBV18 with TRBJ1-2; D unclear. Germline lookup yields CDR1 KGHSH and CDR2 LQKENI. Trimming shortened V by 3 bases and J by 4 bases, and 9 bases separated the two germline ends. The CDR3 is 13 amino acids. The CDR3 loop reads CASSPGGFYGYTF. DNA of the CDR3: TGTGCCAGCTCACCCGGCGGGTTCTATGGCTACACCTTC.

This clonotype was picked up many times. The V and J genes are TRBV28 and TRBJ1-2, with D unclear. V dropped 6 bases and J dropped 0 bases, with 11 bases sitting between them. Per the germline V gene, CDR1 is MDHEN and CDR2 is SYDVKM. This CDR3 has 14 amino acids. CDR3 bases: TGTGCCAGCAGGGCCTGGTTAGCTAACTATGGCTACACCTTC. Encoded protein: CASRAWLANYGYTF.

This clonotype was picked up many times. This chain links TRBV28 with TRBJ1-2; 7 bases are a match to TRBD1. The CDR3 consists of 13 residues. CDR1 is MDHEN, CDR2 SYDVKM, per germline. Germline trimming cut 6 bases from V and 3 bases from J; bases unmatched to any gene: 4. The CDR3 nucleotides are TGTGCCAGCAGCTTAGGGACAGACTATGGCTACACCTTC. Translated: CASSLGTDYGYTF.

This clonotype was seen repeatedly, ten times or more. This chain links TRBV20-1 with TRBJ2-5, with 7 bases lining up with TRBD2. V lost 6 bases and J lost 7; bases outside the gene matches: 17. Germline V gene sequence: CDR1 DFQATT, CDR2 SNEGSKA (reference sequence). The CDR3 contains 15 residues. CDR3 DNA sequence: TGCAGTGCCCCCCTGGGGGGAGGGCCTTATGGGACCCAGTACTTC. Protein product: CSAPLGGGPYGTQYF.